This T cell receptor (beta chain) originates from a study of blood T cell repertoires in COVID-19. Germline CDR1 is LNHDA and CDR2 is SQIVND (reference sequence). This CDR3 contains 15 residues. The V segment lost 5 bases and the J segment 5 bases; nucleotides outside the gene matches: 9. Using immunoSEQ multiplex PCR, the repertoire was profiled, and TCRdb retains in-frame clones only, with some absent. The data contain under 300,000 clones, about 88% of them singletons. Only a few counts were recorded for this clone. The sample consisted of PBMCs or T cells enriched from blood (not recorded which). The V gene is TRBV19, the J gene TRBJ1-1; 9 bases align to TRBD1. This clonotype was obtained from a woman between 50 and 59 years old who had recovered from COVID-19. CDR3: CASSWSDRGVTEAFF. CDR3 nucleotides: TGTGCCAGTAGTTGGTCCGACAGGGGGGTTACTGAAGCTTTCTTT.